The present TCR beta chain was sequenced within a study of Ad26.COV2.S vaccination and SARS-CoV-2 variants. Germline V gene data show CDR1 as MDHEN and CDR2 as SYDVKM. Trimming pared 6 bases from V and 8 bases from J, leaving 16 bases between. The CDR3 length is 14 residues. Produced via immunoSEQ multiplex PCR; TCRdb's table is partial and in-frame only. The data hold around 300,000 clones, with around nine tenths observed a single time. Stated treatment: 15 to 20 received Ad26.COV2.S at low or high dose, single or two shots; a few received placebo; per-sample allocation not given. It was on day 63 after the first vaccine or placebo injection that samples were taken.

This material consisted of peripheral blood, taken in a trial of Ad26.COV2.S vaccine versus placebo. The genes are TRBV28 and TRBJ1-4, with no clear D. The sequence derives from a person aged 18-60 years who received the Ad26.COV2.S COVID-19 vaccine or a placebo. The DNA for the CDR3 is TGTGCCAGCAGCCCGCGGAGAATGGGGGAAAAACTGTTTTTT. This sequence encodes CASSPRRMGEKLFF.